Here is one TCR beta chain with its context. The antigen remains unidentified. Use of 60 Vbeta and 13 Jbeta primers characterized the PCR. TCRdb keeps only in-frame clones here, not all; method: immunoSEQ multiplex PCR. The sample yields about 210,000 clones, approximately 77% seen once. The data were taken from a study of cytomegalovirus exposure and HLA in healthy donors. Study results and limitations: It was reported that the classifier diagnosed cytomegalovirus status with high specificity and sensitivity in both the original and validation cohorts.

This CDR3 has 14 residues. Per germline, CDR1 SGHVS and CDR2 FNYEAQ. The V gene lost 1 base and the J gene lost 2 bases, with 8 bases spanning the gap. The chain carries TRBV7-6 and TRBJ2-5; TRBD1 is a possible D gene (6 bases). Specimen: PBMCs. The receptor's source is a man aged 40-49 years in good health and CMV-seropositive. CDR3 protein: CASSLGGHQETQYF. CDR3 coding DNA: TGTGCCAGCAGCTTAGGGGGACATCAAGAGACCCAGTACTTC.